This T cell receptor (beta chain) was recovered during a study of T cell responses to AZD1222 COVID-19 vaccine. Here immunoSEQ multiplex PCR was the method, and the copy in TCRdb shows in-frame clones only, minus some. The table shows 96,000 or so clones, with around 89% occurring only once. The CDR3 is made up of 15 amino acids. V was shortened by 4 bases and J by 2 bases, with 15 bases between the two germline ends. CDR1 and CDR2 (germline): SEHNR, FQNEAQ (reference sequence). Points on this clone: The antigen is unknown.

Notes on the study in general: A mostly white British donor set with more females was recruited, and clonal diversity was possibly underestimated. Nearly half of unique spike-specific TCRs reportedly avoided B.1.351 and B.1.1.7 mutated regions.

Sequences were derived from peripheral blood, sampled on day 0 of AZD1222 vaccination. The chain couples TRBV7-9 to TRBJ2-7, with D maybe TRBD2 (6 bases). The sequence was obtained from an adult in good health. CDR3 nucleotides: TGTGCCAGCAGCTCTCGGGACTTTTTTGCCTACGAGCAGTACTTC. Encoded protein: CASSSRDFFAYEQYF.